These 21 T cell receptor beta chains came from one sample sequenced in a study of blood T cell repertoires in COVID-19. Profiled with immunoSEQ multiplex PCR; TCRdb holds only in-frame clones, not every one. The data hold around 100,000 clones, with roughly 79% observed a single time. Sequenced input: peripheral blood. These receptors all stem from a woman in her sixties or seventies with acute or convalescent COVID-19.

The chain combines TRBV6-6 with TRBJ1-3, with 9 bases identical to TRBD1. The CDR3 is 15 residues long. Germline V gives CDR1 MNHNY, CDR2 SVGAGI (reference sequence). Unmatched junction bases numbered 7, after V lost 6 bases and J lost 4 bases. The CDR3 reads CASSHRDRAGNTIYF. The CDR3 nucleotides read TGTGCCAGCAGCCACCGGGACAGGGCCGGAAACACCATATATTTT.

The chain links TRBV28 to TRBJ1-2; D uncertain. This CDR3 contains 15 residues. Per the germline V gene, CDR1 is MDHEN and CDR2 is SYDVKM. The germline V and J ends were trimmed by 5 bases and 8 bases, with 21 bases remaining between them. Here the CDR3 reads CASSPYEGRERGYTF. The CDR3 DNA sequence: TGTGCCAGCAGTCCCTACGAAGGCAGAGAGAGGGGCTACACCTTC.

This sequence joins TRBV19 and TRBJ2-6; TRBD1 matches 7 bases. Per the germline V gene, CDR1 is LNHDA and CDR2 is SQIVND (reference sequence). The CDR3 sequence is 17 residues long. The V gene end was trimmed by 3 bases and the J gene end by 2 bases; junction bases not matched to a gene: 7. The CDR3 coding sequence is TGTGCCAGTAGTATTAATGGCGGACAGGCTGGGGCCAACGTCCTGACTTTC. It yields the protein CASSINGGQAGANVLTF. The entire variable domain, with the rest obtained from reference TRBV19 and TRBJ2-6, is as follows: DGGITQSPKYLFRKEGQNVTLSCEQNLNHDAMYWYRQDPGQGLRLIYYSQIVNDFQKGDIAEGYSVSREKKESFPLTVTSAQKNPTAFYLCASSINGGQAGANVLTFGAGSRLTVL.

The chain joins TRBV10-3 to TRBJ2-5; 11 bases map to TRBD2. Unmatched junction bases numbered 9, after V lost 10 bases and J lost 5 bases. Germline CDR1 is ENHRY and CDR2 is SYGVKD. This CDR3 spans 14 amino acids. DNA of the CDR3: TGTGCCACCCGGGCTAGCGGGGGGCCGGAGACCCAGTACTTC. This translates into CATRASGGPETQYF.

This chain connects TRBV12-3 or TRBV12-4 to TRBJ2-5; D is unclear. The CDR3 contains 13 residues. V lost 5 bases and J 4 bases, leaving 11 bases between the germline ends. CDR3 sequence reads: CASSAWAGETQYF. Written as DNA, the CDR3 is TGTGCCAGCAGTGCATGGGCCGGAGAGACCCAGTACTTC.

This clone was counted between two and nine times. The V call is TRBV7-7, the J call TRBJ2-5; possibly TRBD2 for D (5 bases). The CDR3 is made up of 15 amino acids. Germline-derived CDR1 and CDR2 are SSHAT and FNYEAQ (reference sequence). Trimming took off 1 base at V and 3 bases at J, with 12 bases between the two ends. The CDR3: CASSLGGLGEETQYF. CDR3 coding DNA: TGTGCCAGCAGCTTAGGAGGTCTGGGAGAAGAGACCCAGTACTTC.

The chain employs TRBV7-8 and TRBJ1-1; 7 bases match TRBD1. The V segment lost 2 bases and the J segment 6 bases; nucleotides outside the gene matches: 3. The CDR3 covers 13 residues. Germline lookup yields CDR1 SGHVS and CDR2 FQNEAQ. In nucleotides, the CDR3 is TGTGCCAGCAGCTTAATAGGGGGCTCTGAAGCTTTCTTT. It is translated as CASSLIGGSEAFF.

The CDR3 loop reads CASTPGGGYTF. CDR3 in DNA: TGTGCCAGCACCCCTGGAGGCGGCTACACCTTC. The chain joins TRBV7-2 to TRBJ1-2; D is unresolved. Trimming shortened V by 7 bases and J by 8 bases, and 11 bases separated the two germline ends. The CDR3 is 11 residues long. Germline values: CDR1 SGHTA, CDR2 FQGNSA.

The rearrangement joins TRBV5-1 to TRBJ2-2; the D gene is possibly TRBD1 (5 bases). From germline, CDR1 is SGHRS and CDR2 YFSETQ. The CDR3 extends over 14 amino acids. V lost 5 bases to trimming and J lost 3 bases, with 11 bases between them. The CDR3 DNA sequence: TGCGCCAGCAGAGACACAGGCCACACCGGGGAGCTGTTTTTT. Protein sequence: CASRDTGHTGELFF.

This chain uses TRBV5-1 with TRBJ2-2; a possible D gene is TRBD1 (6 bases). The V and J ends lost 5 bases and 4 bases respectively, with 15 bases between them. From germline, CDR1 is SGHRS and CDR2 YFSETQ. This CDR3 has 15 residues. CDR3 bases: TGCGCCAGCAGTTCTAACAGGGTGGGCACCGGGGAGCTGTTTTTT. Protein product: CASSSNRVGTGELFF. The variable domain in full, completed from reference TRBV5-1 and TRBJ2-2, reads KAGVTQTPRYLIKTRGQQVTLSCSPISGHRSVSWYQQTPGQGLQFLFEYFSETQRNKGNFPGRFSGRQFSNSRSEMNVSTLELGDSALYLCASSSNRVGTGELFFGEGSRLTVL.

The CDR3 DNA follows: TGCGCCAGCAGCCAAGCTCTCTCGAAGGGGACAGATACGCAGTATTTT. Protein sequence: CASSQALSKGTDTQYF. This chain joins TRBV4-1 and TRBJ2-3, with D maybe TRBD1 (5 bases). CDR1 is MGHRA and CDR2 is YSYEKL in the germline V gene. V was pared by 1 base and J by 3 bases, with 14 bases between. The CDR3 has 16 amino acids.

This clone is a singleton in its sample. The chain is built from TRBV5-1 and TRBJ2-3; TRBD2 matches at 10 bases. The CDR3 extends over 16 amino acids. From germline, CDR1 is SGHRS and CDR2 YFSETQ. J lost 1 base, V lost 2 bases, and 4 bases had no gene match. The CDR3 reads CASSLLTSGGTDTQYF. CDR3 in DNA: TGCGCCAGCAGCTTATTAACTAGCGGGGGCACAGATACGCAGTATTTT.

This chain links TRBV11-2 with TRBJ1-1; 8 bases are shared with TRBD1. Germline CDR1 SGHAT, CDR2 FQNNGV. V lost 8 bases and J lost 1; bases outside the gene matches: 6. There are 14 residues in the CDR3. DNA of the CDR3: TGTGCCAGCGACAGGGGTAGGACGAACACTGAAGCTTTCTTT. Protein product: CASDRGRTNTEAFF.

The V and J genes are TRBV7-3 and TRBJ2-2; D remains unclear. The length of the CDR3 is 12 residues. V lost 5 bases to trimming and J lost 2 bases, with 3 bases between them. Looked up from germline, CDR1 is SGHTA and CDR2 is FQGTGA. CDR3 residues: CASSPNTGELFF. CDR3 sequence (DNA): TGTGCCAGCAGCCCAAACACCGGGGAGCTGTTTTTT.

This clone has a handful of counts. V and J are TRBV12-3 or TRBV12-4 and TRBJ1-4; 10 nucleotides line up with TRBD1. The V and J ends lost 4 bases and 7 bases, in that order; junction bases with no gene match: 0. The CDR3 loop spans 13 amino acids. CDR3 nucleotides: TGTGCCAGCAGTTGGACAGGGGGTGAAAAACTGTTTTTT. It translates to CASSWTGGEKLFF.

This clone was seen only once. This chain links TRBV6-6 with TRBJ1-5; the D is unclear. CDR1 is MNHNY and CDR2 is SVGAGI in the germline V gene (reference sequence). The V gene lost 2 bases and the J gene lost 4 bases, with 9 bases spanning the gap. This CDR3 is built from 14 residues. The CDR3 here is CASSYPETNQPQHF. DNA of the CDR3: TGTGCCAGCAGTTACCCTGAGACTAATCAGCCCCAGCATTTT.

V is TRBV6-5 and J is TRBJ1-6; D is perhaps TRBD1 (6 bases). From germline, CDR1 is MNHEY and CDR2 SVGAGI. The length of the CDR3 is 14 residues. Between the trimmed V and J ends, which lost 8 bases and 7 bases, there was a span of 15 bases. The CDR3 loop reads CASQGTEGNSPLHF. The CDR3 DNA sequence: TGTGCCAGCCAGGGGACCGAAGGAAATTCACCCCTCCACTTT.

The V and J genes are TRBV19 and TRBJ2-2; D possibly corresponds to TRBD1 (5 bases). Germline lookup yields CDR1 LNHDA and CDR2 SQIVND (reference sequence). The CDR3 sequence is 13 residues long. DNA of the CDR3: TGTGCTAGCACGGACACGAACACCGGGGAGCTGTTTTTT. Translated: CASTDTNTGELFF. The entire variable domain, with the rest obtained from reference TRBV19 and TRBJ2-2, is as follows: DGGITQSPKYLFRKEGQNVTLSCEQNLNHDAMYWYRQDPGQGLRLIYYSQIVNDFQKGDIAEGYSVSREKKESFPLTVTSAQKNPTAFYLCASTDTNTGELFFGEGSRLTVL.

This chain connects TRBV5-1 to TRBJ2-1, with 11 bases that match TRBD2. The V segment lost 4 bases and the J segment 3 bases; nucleotides outside the gene matches: 3. CDR3 length: 15 amino acids. CDR1 and CDR2 (germline): SGHRS, YFSETQ. CDR3 sequence reads: CASSPGTSGYNEQFF. The DNA of the CDR3 is TGCGCCAGCAGCCCAGGGACTAGCGGCTACAATGAGCAGTTCTTC.

This clone was seen more than once but under ten times. V gene TRBV4-1 combines with J gene TRBJ2-2; the D gene is possibly TRBD2 (5 bases). Germline-derived CDR1 and CDR2 are MGHRA and YSYEKL. This CDR3 has 15 amino acids. V was cut by 1 base and J by 8 bases, with 14 bases left in between. CDR3 protein: CASSQVFRDSGELFF. In DNA, the CDR3 is TGCGCCAGCAGCCAAGTTTTCCGGGATTCGGGGGAGCTGTTTTTT.

J is TRBJ1-1 and V is TRBV5-4, with 7 bases matching TRBD1. Trimming took 1 base from V and 1 from J; bases not matched to a gene: 10. The CDR3 spans 17 residues. Germline CDR1 reads SGHNT; CDR2 reads YYREEE (reference sequence). In DNA, the CDR3 is TGTGCCAGCAGCTTGCGTCAAGGGGGCCCTAAGAACACTGAAGCTTTCTTT. This translates into CASSLRQGGPKNTEAFF.